The clone carrying this T cell receptor (beta chain) was counted at least ten times. What it binds is not known. The CDR3 extends 3 residues past the end of the read, so its final part is completed from the germline J gene. These data belong to a study of T cell clonality in common variable immunodeficiency. General study points: Fewer TCRbeta clones were shared among CVID subjects than controls.

CVID and control samples used equivalent genomic DNA input. Assay used: immunoSEQ multiplex PCR; TCRdb lists only in-frame clones, some missing. This set yields approximately 50,000 clones and no singletons; the top ten hold under 0.9%. From germline, CDR1 is SEHNR and CDR2 FQNEAQ (reference sequence). V trimming: 5 bases; J trimming: 7 bases; junction bases outside the gene matches: 6. The length of the CDR3 is 15 residues. This clonotype was obtained from a person aged 18 to 70 in good health. The chain links TRBV7-9 to TRBJ2-1; 12 bases fit TRBD2. The sequencing sample was made of peripheral blood mononuclear cells. CDR3: CASSLTSGGTNEQFF. Incomplete CDR3 DNA: TGTGCCAGCAGCCTCACTAGCGGGGGGACGAATGAG.